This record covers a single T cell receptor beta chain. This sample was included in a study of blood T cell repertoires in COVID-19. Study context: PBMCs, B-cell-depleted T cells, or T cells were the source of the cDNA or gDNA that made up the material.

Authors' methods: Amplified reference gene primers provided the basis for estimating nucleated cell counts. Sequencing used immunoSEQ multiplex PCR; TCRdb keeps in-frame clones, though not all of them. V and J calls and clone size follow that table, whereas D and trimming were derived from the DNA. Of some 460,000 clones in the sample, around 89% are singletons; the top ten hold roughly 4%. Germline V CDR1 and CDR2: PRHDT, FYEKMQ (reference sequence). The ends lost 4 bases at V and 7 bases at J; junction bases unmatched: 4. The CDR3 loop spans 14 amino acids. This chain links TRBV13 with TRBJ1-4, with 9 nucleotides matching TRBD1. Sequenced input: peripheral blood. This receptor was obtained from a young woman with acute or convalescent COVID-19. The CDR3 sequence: CASSSGTGPEKLFF. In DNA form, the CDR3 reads TGTGCCAGCAGCTCGGGGACAGGGCCTGAAAAACTGTTTTTT. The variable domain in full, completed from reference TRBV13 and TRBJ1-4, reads AAGVIQSPRHLIKEKRETATLKCYPIPRHDTVYWYQQGPGQDPQFLISFYEKMQSDKGSIPDRFSAQQFSDYHSELNMSSLELGDSALYFCASSSGTGPEKLFFGSGTQLSVL.